This entry lists 23 T cell receptor beta chains sequenced from one sample in a study of T cell responses to AZD1222 COVID-19 vaccine. The data were produced by immunoSEQ multiplex PCR, yet TCRdb's version contains in-frame clones alone and is incomplete. Of about 110,000 clones detected, around 81% appear once; the ten largest clones hold 4% to 5%. The sample here was peripheral blood, taken on day 0 of AZD1222 vaccination. These receptors were collected from an adult in good health.

This clone was recorded many times. The chain carries TRBV9 and TRBJ1-1; maybe TRBD1 (6 bases). Trimming shortened V by 0 bases and J by 4 bases, and 10 bases separated the two germline ends. The germline V gene has CDR1 SGDLS and CDR2 YYNGEE. The CDR3 totals 14 residues. CDR3 loop: CASSVEQGGTEAFF. In DNA form, the CDR3 reads TGTGCCAGCAGCGTAGAACAGGGAGGCACTGAAGCTTTCTTT. The whole variable domain, filled in from reference TRBV9 and TRBJ1-1, reads DSGVTQTPKHLITATGQRVTLRCSPRSGDLSVYWYQQSLDQGLQFLIQYYNGEERAKGNILERFSAQQFPDLHSELNLSSLELGDSALYFCASSVEQGGTEAFFGQGTRLTVV.

This clone was detected a few times. This chain joins TRBV6-5 and TRBJ1-5, with D hard to call. There are 13 residues in the CDR3. Between the trimmed V and J ends, which lost 2 bases and 6 bases, there was a span of 8 bases. CDR1 is MNHEY and CDR2 is SVGAGI in the germline V gene. The CDR3 is CASSYGRGQPQHF. For the CDR3, the DNA is TGTGCCAGCAGTTACGGCCGCGGTCAGCCCCAGCATTTT.

V is TRBV10-3 and J is TRBJ2-3; maybe TRBD2 (6 bases). From germline, CDR1 is ENHRY and CDR2 SYGVKD. This CDR3 is built from 15 residues. V lost 3 bases, J lost 0 bases, and 10 bases lay in between. The CDR3 coding sequence is TGTGCCATCAGTGACAGACGGGAGAGCACAGATACGCAGTATTTT. It encodes CAISDRRESTDTQYF.

The V gene is TRBV28, the J gene TRBJ2-1; D is unresolved. V was clipped by 3 bases and J by 0 bases, with 18 bases between them. Per germline, CDR1 MDHEN and CDR2 SYDVKM. This CDR3 is 18 amino acids long. The CDR3 nucleotides read TGTGCCAGCAGTTTCCCTCGGCGCCAGATTAGCTCCTACAATGAGCAGTTCTTC. Encoded protein: CASSFPRRQISSYNEQFF.

This chain joins TRBV6-4 and TRBJ1-5, with D hard to call. Trimming removed 0 bases from V and 11 bases from J, with 8 bases in between. The V gene's germline CDR1 is MRHNA and CDR2 SNTAGT. CDR3 size: 12 residues. Here the CDR3 reads CASSDSPGTQHF. The CDR3 DNA is TGTGCCAGCAGTGACTCTCCTGGGACCCAGCATTTT.

The V and J genes are TRBV7-9 and TRBJ2-1; 13 bases align to TRBD2. The J segment lost 8 bases and the V segment lost 2 bases, leaving 3 bases of the junction unmatched. The length of the CDR3 is 15 residues. CDR1 SEHNR and CDR2 FQNEAQ come from the germline V gene (reference sequence). The CDR3 reads CASSLTSGGAYEQFF. The DNA for the CDR3 is TGTGCCAGCAGCTTAACTAGCGGGGGGGCCTATGAGCAGTTCTTC.

This clone was recorded only once. The V call is TRBV11-2, the J call TRBJ2-7, with D perhaps TRBD2 (5 bases). CDR1 and CDR2 from the germline V gene are SGHAT and FQNNGV. The CDR3 contains 13 residues. V lost 6 bases to trimming and J lost 4 bases, with 13 bases between them. DNA of the CDR3: TGTGCCAGCAGGTCAAGCCCGGGATACGAGCAGTACTTC. Residues: CASRSSPGYEQYF. Using reference TRBV11-2 and TRBJ2-7 for the parts outside the CDR3, the full variable domain is EAGVAQSPRYKIIEKRQSVAFWCNPISGHATLYWYQQILGQGPKLLIQFQNNGVVDDSQLPKDRFSAERLKGVDSTLKIQPAKLEDSAVYLCASRSSPGYEQYFGPGTRLTVT.

This clone was seen a few times. CDR3 sequence: CATRQGRGAGELFF. The CDR3 DNA reads as TGTGCCACCAGGCAGGGCCGAGGGGCCGGGGAGCTGTTTTTT. The gene calls are TRBV24-1 and TRBJ2-2; either TRBD1 or TRBD2 may supply D (5 bases each). The CDR3 runs to 14 residues. The V end was cut by 7 bases, the J end by 6 bases, with 14 bases between. The germline CDR1 and CDR2 sequences are KGHDR and SFDVKD.

The chain couples TRBV6-2 or TRBV6-3 to TRBJ2-7, with TRBD1 identical over 8 bases. Germline V lookup: CDR1 MNHEY, CDR2 SVGEGT. The J segment lost 3 bases and the V segment lost 6 bases, leaving 4 bases of the junction unmatched. The CDR3 is 13 amino acids. The chain's CDR3 is CASRYGQGYEQYF. CDR3 coding DNA: TGTGCCAGCAGATACGGACAGGGCTACGAGCAGTACTTC.

A single count supports this clone. The J gene is TRBJ2-7, the V gene TRBV16; D is possibly TRBD1 or TRBD2 (5 bases each). This CDR3 has 13 residues. CDR1 is KGHSY, CDR2 FQNENV, per germline. V was shortened by 0 bases and J by 6 bases, with 9 bases between the two germline ends. DNA for the CDR3: TGTGCCAGCAGCCAATCCGAGGGGAGCGAGCAGTACTTC. Translated, it gives CASSQSEGSEQYF.

The CDR3 here is CASSLGDRGFTEAFF. The CDR3 coding sequence is TGTGCCAGCAGCTTGGGGGACAGGGGTTTTACTGAAGCTTTCTTT. The chain employs TRBV5-8 and TRBJ1-1; 10 positions agree with TRBD1. The ends lost 0 bases at V and 5 bases at J; junction bases unmatched: 4. In germline, CDR1 is SGHTS, CDR2 YDEGEE. The CDR3 contains 15 residues.

The V gene is TRBV5-4, the J gene TRBJ2-3; 8 bases line up with TRBD2. The CDR3 loop spans 15 amino acids. Germline V gene lookup returns CDR1 SGHNT and CDR2 YYREEE (reference sequence). Unmatched junction bases numbered 12, after V lost 5 bases and J lost 7 bases. The CDR3: CASSPSGQTGNTQYF. The CDR3 bases are TGTGCCAGCAGTCCTAGCGGGCAGACGGGTAATACGCAGTATTTT.

Written as DNA, the CDR3 is TGCAGTGCTAGTCCGGGAGGCTATGGCTACACCTTC. Its translation: CSASPGGYGYTF. The gene calls are TRBV20-1 and TRBJ1-2, with D uncertain. The CDR3 contains 12 residues. Deletions cut 3 bases from V and 4 bases from J, with 9 bases between. The germline gives CDR1 DFQATT, CDR2 SNEGSKA (reference sequence).

The chain is built from TRBV6-5 and TRBJ1-5; TRBD1 matches at 11 bases. The CDR3 is made up of 16 amino acids. The V segment lost 4 bases and the J segment 4 bases; nucleotides outside the gene matches: 6. Germline V gene lookup returns CDR1 MNHEY and CDR2 SVGAGI. CDR3 region: CASSSTDRGLNQPQHF. CDR3 nucleotides: TGTGCCAGCAGTTCCACGGACAGGGGGCTAAATCAGCCCCAGCATTTT.

The CDR3 loop reads CASTPGGGGKNIQYF. The CDR3 bases are TGCGCCAGCACCCCCGGGGGAGGGGGCAAAAACATTCAGTACTTC. The chain carries TRBV5-1 and TRBJ2-4, with D possibly matching TRBD2 (7 bases). This CDR3 is built from 15 residues. The germline V and J ends were trimmed by 6 bases and 3 bases, with 16 bases remaining between them. Germline values: CDR1 SGHRS, CDR2 YFSETQ.

The V and J genes are TRBV6-5 and TRBJ1-5; D unclear. This CDR3 comprises 14 residues. The germline V gene encodes CDR1 MNHEY and CDR2 SVGAGI. V was shortened by 5 bases and J by 3 bases, with 11 bases between the two germline ends. CDR3 DNA: TGTGCCAGCAGTCCGACTTTGACCAATCAGCCCCAGCATTTT. It translates to CASSPTLTNQPQHF.

This clone was observed a single time. This chain connects TRBV6-1 to TRBJ1-6, with D unresolved. V lost 2 bases, J lost 8 bases, and 13 bases lay in between. The germline V gene has CDR1 MNHNS and CDR2 SASEGT. The CDR3 has 15 amino acids. As DNA, the CDR3 is TGTGCCAGCAGTGAAACGTTGGCAGCCTATTCACCCCTCCACTTT. Encoded protein: CASSETLAAYSPLHF.

The rearrangement links TRBV7-2 to TRBJ1-4; D not certain. Germline loops: CDR1 SGHTA, CDR2 FQGNSA. CDR3 length: 16 residues. The V gene lost 0 bases and the J gene lost 3 bases, with 11 bases spanning the gap. The CDR3 spells CASSLARRRPNEKLFF. DNA of the CDR3: TGTGCCAGCAGCTTAGCGAGGAGGCGGCCTAATGAAAAACTGTTTTTT.

This sequence joins TRBV6-6 and TRBJ1-3; D is ambiguous. Germline V gene data show CDR1 as MNHNY and CDR2 as SVGAGI (reference sequence). The V gene lost 0 bases and the J gene lost 2 bases, with 8 bases spanning the gap. This CDR3 comprises 15 residues. CDR3 sequence reads: CASSYSPDTGNTIYF. In DNA form, the CDR3 reads TGTGCCAGCAGTTACTCCCCGGATACTGGAAACACCATATATTTT.

The V call is TRBV10-2, the J call TRBJ1-1, with D hard to call. CDR1 and CDR2 from the germline V gene are WSHSY and SAAADI. Deletions cut 6 bases from V and 1 base from J, with 6 bases between. The CDR3 sequence is 12 residues long. CDR3 amino acids: CASREGNTEAFF. CDR3 in DNA: TGCGCCAGCAGGGAGGGGAACACTGAAGCTTTCTTT.

The chain employs TRBV10-3 and TRBJ2-4; TRBD1 agrees at 7 bases. The germline V gene encodes CDR1 ENHRY and CDR2 SYGVKD. The CDR3 length is 14 residues. After removal of 4 bases from V and 3 bases from J, the junction contained 3 bases not matched to a gene. CDR3 nucleotides: TGTGCCATCAGTGGGACAGGAGACAAAAACATTCAGTACTTC. Translating gives CAISGTGDKNIQYF.

CDR3 DNA sequence: TGTGCCGCCCAGGATACCGGCAGCAATCAGCCCCAGCATTTT. Its protein is CAAQDTGSNQPQHF. The genes are TRBV28 and TRBJ1-5; no reliable D call. Germline CDR1 reads MDHEN; CDR2 reads SYDVKM. V was clipped by 11 bases and J by 1 base, with 15 bases between them. The CDR3 consists of 14 residues.

About this clone: One end of the junction varies from germline; a read error may be responsible. The genes are TRBV7-2 and TRBJ2-5; a possible D gene is TRBD1 (5 bases). The germline V gene has CDR1 SGHTA and CDR2 FQGNSA. This CDR3 region has 14 residues. The CDR3 sequence is CASTLTGNQETQYF. CDR3 DNA sequence: TGTGCCAGCACCTTAACAGGAAACCAAGAGACCCAGTACTTC.